The 10 T cell receptor beta chains below come from one sample, sequenced in a study of blood T cell repertoires in COVID-19. Assay: immunoSEQ multiplex PCR; the TCRdb copy retains only in-frame clones and omits some. This sample has more than 250,000 clones, with roughly 86% found just once. Sequencing input: peripheral blood. The receptor set was obtained from a woman between 45 and 65 years old with acute or convalescent COVID-19.

V and J are TRBV6-1 and TRBJ1-4; maybe TRBD1 (5 bases). V was trimmed by 0 bases and J by 8 bases, leaving 13 bases between them. Germline values: CDR1 MNHNS, CDR2 SASEGT. This CDR3 has 15 residues. The CDR3 here is CASSEAGRVAEKLFF. DNA for the CDR3: TGTGCCAGCAGTGAAGCGGGCAGGGTGGCAGAAAAACTGTTTTTT.

This chain joins TRBV28 and TRBJ2-5; D perhaps matches TRBD2 (6 bases). The CDR3 runs to 13 residues. Germline V CDR1 and CDR2: MDHEN, SYDVKM. Deletions cut 2 bases from V and 5 bases from J, with 9 bases between. The CDR3 region is CASSLNAGETQYF. CDR3 in DNA: TGTGCCAGCAGTTTAAATGCGGGGGAGACCCAGTACTTC.

This chain joins TRBV7-9 and TRBJ2-3; D unresolved. Germline V lookup: CDR1 SEHNR, CDR2 FQNEAQ (reference sequence). The V and J ends lost 2 bases and 3 bases respectively, with 12 bases between them. This CDR3 contains 15 residues. CDR3 nucleotides: TGTGCCAGCAGCTTACAAACTCTCAGGACAGATACGCAGTATTTT. It yields the protein CASSLQTLRTDTQYF.

This chain uses TRBV29-1 with TRBJ1-5; 7 positions match TRBD1. CDR1 is SQVTM, CDR2 ANQGSEA, per germline. The CDR3 runs 13 residues. With V trimmed by 4 bases and J by 3 bases, 3 bases remained unmatched. As DNA, the CDR3 is TGCAGCGTTGTGGGACAGAACAATCAGCCCCAGCATTTT. This codes for CSVVGQNNQPQHF.

The V and J genes are TRBV27 and TRBJ2-3; 9 positions match TRBD2. Germline V CDR1 and CDR2: MNHEY, SMNVEV (reference sequence). This CDR3 has 14 residues. The V gene end was trimmed by 7 bases and the J gene end by 6 bases; junction bases not matched to a gene: 8. CDR3 amino acids: CASTSAGGPDTQYF. CDR3 in DNA: TGTGCCAGCACGAGTGCGGGAGGGCCGGATACGCAGTATTTT.

This clone was observed once. J is TRBJ1-5 and V is TRBV5-8, with 7 bases aligning to TRBD1. The germline V gene has CDR1 SGHTS and CDR2 YDEGEE. This CDR3 region has 15 residues. V was pared by 7 bases and J by 0 bases, with 7 bases of the junction left unmatched. CDR3 coding DNA: TGTGCCAGCGGTCAGGGGGATTATAGCAATCAGCCCCAGCATTTT. Its protein is CASGQGDYSNQPQHF.

J is TRBJ1-2 and V is TRBV7-2, with D perhaps TRBD1 (5 bases). Germline V gene sequence: CDR1 SGHTA, CDR2 FQGNSA. V was clipped by 6 bases and J by 3 bases, with 14 bases between them. The CDR3 consists of 14 residues. In DNA form, the CDR3 reads TGTGCCAGCAGTTCATATGGGGCTGACTATGGCTACACCTTC. Encoded protein: CASSSYGADYGYTF. Variable domain in full (rest from reference TRBV7-2 and TRBJ1-2): GAGVSQSPSNKVTEKGKDVELRCDPISGHTALYWYRQSLGQGLEFLIYFQGNSAPDKSGLPSDRFSAERTGGSVSTLTIQRTQQEDSAVYLCASSSYGADYGYTFGSGTRLTVV.

The chain combines TRBV28 with TRBJ2-1; D remains unclear. Per germline, CDR1 MDHEN and CDR2 SYDVKM. V lost 3 bases, J lost 1 base, and 10 bases lay in between. This CDR3 is 15 amino acids long. The CDR3 sequence is CASSLPLYSYNEQFF. The DNA for the CDR3 is TGTGCCAGCAGTTTGCCGCTCTATTCCTACAATGAGCAGTTCTTC.

The rearrangement uses TRBV27 and TRBJ2-2, with D hard to call. The germline V and J ends were trimmed by 3 bases and 2 bases, with 7 bases remaining between them. Germline CDR1 MNHEY, CDR2 SMNVEV (reference sequence). The CDR3 sequence is 14 residues long. In nucleotides, the CDR3 is TGTGCCAGCAGTTTGAACGGTAACACCGGGGAGCTGTTTTTT. This sequence encodes CASSLNGNTGELFF.

The rearrangement joins TRBV9 to TRBJ2-1; 7 bases align to TRBD2. The CDR3 covers 16 residues. Germline V gene lookup returns CDR1 SGDLS and CDR2 YYNGEE. V lost 0 bases and J lost 4; bases outside the gene matches: 7. The DNA of the CDR3 is TGTGCCAGCAGCGTAGGAGCGGGAAAACCTTACAATGAGCAGTTCTTC. The encoded protein is CASSVGAGKPYNEQFF.